This T cell receptor (beta chain) was observed in a study of blood T cell repertoires in COVID-19. Original handling: Amplifying reference gene primers gave estimates of nucleated cell counts. Assay used: immunoSEQ multiplex PCR; TCRdb lists only in-frame clones, some missing. Clonal size and the V and J genes are those of that table, whereas D and trimming came from the DNA. The sample holds fewer than 200,000 clones, around 85% seen once. This CDR3 has 15 amino acids. Germline values: CDR1 KGHSH, CDR2 LQKENI. Trimming left V 4 bases short and J 1 base short, with 12 bases between. This chain uses TRBV18 with TRBJ2-3; D remains unclear. This receptor was taken from a human donor with acute or convalescent COVID-19. The donor label of this sample is uncertain. The sequenced sample consisted of peripheral blood. The CDR3 coding sequence is TGTGCCAGCTCACATTTAGATCCGGGCACAGATACGCAGTATTTT. Translated, it gives CASSHLDPGTDTQYF.